The 3 T cell receptor beta chains reported below all come from one sample, sequenced in a study of T cell changes during pregnancy in multiple sclerosis. The data were produced by immunoSEQ multiplex PCR, yet TCRdb's version contains in-frame clones alone and is incomplete. The sample yields 69,000 or so clones, 85% to 95% seen once. Sequences were derived from peripheral blood, sampled in the third trimester of pregnancy. The receptors shown here come from a female donor in good health, enrolled as a control in a pregnancy study.

The rearrangement uses TRBV15 and TRBJ2-1; D might be TRBD2 (8 bases). This CDR3 has 15 residues. CDR1 and CDR2 from the germline V gene are LNHNV and YYDKDF (reference sequence). V shed 3 bases and J shed 4 bases, with 13 bases lying between them. In nucleotides, the CDR3 is TGTGCCACCAGCAGGACAGGGACTAGATACAATGAGCAGTTCTTC. Protein sequence: CATSRTGTRYNEQFF. The complete variable domain, with remaining parts taken from reference TRBV15 and TRBJ2-1, reads DAMVIQNPRYQVTQFGKPVTLSCSQTLNHNVMYWYQQKSSQAPKLLFHYYDKDFNNEADTPDNFQSRRPNTSFCFLDIRSPGLGDTAMYLCATSRTGTRYNEQFFGPGTRLTVL.

CDR3 sequence: CASSWQGAQGYTF. In DNA form, the CDR3 reads TGTGCCAGCAGCTGGCAGGGGGCGCAGGGCTACACCTTC. The chain carries TRBV13 and TRBJ1-2; 8 nucleotides match TRBD1. In germline, CDR1 is PRHDT, CDR2 FYEKMQ (reference sequence). This CDR3 comprises 13 residues. V lost 4 bases to trimming and J lost 8 bases; unmatched junction nucleotides: 6.

This clone was seen once. The rearrangement uses TRBV4-2 and TRBJ2-1; 9 positions agree with TRBD1. The CDR3 consists of 18 residues. The V gene end was trimmed by 1 base and the J gene end by 6 bases; junction bases not matched to a gene: 13. Germline V gene lookup returns CDR1 LGHNA and CDR2 YNFKEQ. The CDR3 sequence is CASSQVGITGGPSNEQFF. CDR3 nucleotide sequence: TGTGCCAGCAGCCAAGTCGGGATAACAGGGGGCCCTTCCAATGAGCAGTTCTTC.